These T cell receptor beta chains were read from a single sample in a study of neoadjuvant anti-PD-1 for oral cavity cancer. This table comes from immunoSEQ multiplex PCR, and its TCRdb copy is limited to in-frame clones, with some not included. The sample includes 73,000 or so clones, roughly 84% of them seen just once. The sample consisted of PBMCs, taken after nivolumab (anti-PD-1) treatment. The receptors stem from a person between 40 and 79 years old with oral cavity squamous cell carcinoma. CDR3s include the opening cysteine and the closing phenylalanine or tryptophan. The D gene is left open where the match is weak. A clone size is listed for some rows: how often the clone was seen (once, few, many), or a class if it is expanded.

TRBD1	TRBV5-1	NA	TRBJ2-3	CASLKGQGADTQYF	TGCGCCAGCCTAAAAGGACAGGGGGCAGATACGCAGTATTTT
TRBD1	TRBV5-6	NA	TRBJ2-1	CASSTDRGNEQFF	TGTGCCAGCAGCACGGACAGGGGCAATGAGCAGTTCTTC
NA	TRBV29-1	few	TRBJ2-7	CSVPWGYEQYF	TGCAGCGTCCCGTGGGGCTACGAGCAGTACTTC
NA	TRBV5-1	NA	TRBJ2-1	CASTGGANNEQFF	TGCGCCAGCACCGGCGGGGCTAACAATGAGCAGTTCTTC
NA	TRBV6-5	NA	TRBJ1-1	CASSYSKWRVTEAFF	TGTGCCAGCAGTTACTCGAAGTGGAGAGTAACTGAAGCTTTCTTT
NA	TRBV6-5	once	TRBJ2-5	CASIGTGQETQYF	TGTGCCAGCATTGGGACTGGGCAAGAGACCCAGTACTTC
NA	TRBV18	NA	TRBJ1-5	CASSPPGPVGRSNQPQHF	TGTGCCAGCTCACCTCCAGGACCGGTAGGAAGAAGCAATCAGCCCCAGCATTTT
NA	TRBV30	NA	TRBJ2-1	CAWKGYSYNEQFF	TGTGCCTGGAAGGGATACTCCTACAATGAGCAGTTCTTC
NA	TRBV5-1	NA	TRBJ2-3	CASSFTDGTDTQYF	TGCGCCAGCAGCTTTACGGACGGCACAGATACGCAGTATTTT
NA	TRBV6-4	NA	TRBJ2-1	CASSDNSYNEQFF	TGTGCCAGCAGTGACAACTCCTACAATGAGCAGTTCTTC
TRBD1	TRBV5-4	NA	TRBJ1-1	CASSLAGQVGTEAFF	TGTGCCAGCAGCTTGGCCGGACAGGTAGGCACTGAAGCTTTCTTT
NA	TRBV29-1	NA	TRBJ2-1	CSVGAGARSSYNEQFF	TGCAGCGTTGGGGCAGGGGCGAGGAGCTCCTACAATGAGCAGTTCTTC
NA	TRBV20-1	NA	TRBJ2-7	CSALEGPGQYF	TGCAGTGCCCTGGAAGGGCCGGGGCAGTACTTC
TRBD1	TRBV5-4	NA	TRBJ2-7	CASSPGQLSSYEQYF	TGTGCCAGCAGCCCGGGACAGTTGAGCTCCTACGAGCAGTACTTC